The 14 T cell receptor beta chains in this list originate from one sample, sequenced in a study of identical twins (dated by TCRdb to between 2015 and 2016). Receptors were amplified or captured by 5' RACE. The sample was run on an Illumina HiSeq 2000. The public reads were reanalyzed by TCRdb: fastp trimming at Q25, MiXCR alignment, in-frame beta chains only. Identical CDR3 proteins give one entry, which carries the most common genes and DNA. The sample contains 700,000 to 950,000 distinct CDR3 sequences, around 12% of them found a single time. Roughly 1.6% of the sample belongs to the ten largest clones. These data are also associated with another study on yellow fever vaccine responses in identical twins.

The specimen sequenced was PBMCs. These receptors all come from a woman aged 18-29 years in good health.

The chain has TRBV15 and TRBJ2-2; perhaps D is TRBD1 or TRBD2 (7 bases each). Germline V gene data show CDR1 as LNHNV and CDR2 as YYDKDF (reference sequence). This CDR3 region has 17 residues. Trimming stripped 1 base from V and 6 bases from J, with 18 bases between. Written as DNA, the CDR3 is TGTGCCACCAGCAGAGTCAGGGGGGGTTTGGGCGCCGGGGAGCTGTTTTTT. Protein: CATSRVRGGLGAGELFF.

The genes are TRBV18 and TRBJ1-5; 8 bases are shared with TRBD1. The CDR3 runs 14 residues. CDR1 and CDR2 (germline): KGHSH, LQKENI. J was trimmed by 5 bases and V by 1 base; bases with no gene match: 1. CDR3 nucleotide sequence: TGTGCCAGCTCACCACGGACAGGGTATCAGCCCCAGCATTTT. It is translated as CASSPRTGYQPQHF.

The chain joins TRBV4-1 to TRBJ1-1; D not certain. The V end lost 1 base, the J end lost 0 bases, and 6 bases lay between the germline ends. This CDR3 has 14 amino acids. Germline CDR1 and CDR2: MGHRA and YSYEKL. This CDR3 is CASSQVSMNTEAFF. DNA of the CDR3: TGCGCCAGCAGCCAAGTTTCTATGAACACTGAAGCTTTCTTT.

This CDR3 reads CASSLKLEFEQYF. The DNA for the CDR3 is TGTGCCAGCAGCTTGAAACTAGAGTTCGAGCAGTACTTC. The chain is built from TRBV12-3 or TRBV12-4 and TRBJ2-7, with a possible D match to TRBD2 (5 bases). The CDR3 totals 13 residues. V was cut by 6 bases and J by 6 bases, with 15 bases left in between.

This chain connects TRBV24-1 to TRBJ2-2; 7 nucleotides agree with TRBD2. The V and J ends lost 4 bases and 4 bases, in that order; junction bases with no gene match: 5. The CDR3 covers 15 residues. Germline V gene sequence: CDR1 KGHDR, CDR2 SFDVKD. The CDR3 DNA reads TGTGCCACCAGTGACCCGGGGGGTAGCACCGGGGAGCTGTTTTTT. Translating gives CATSDPGGSTGELFF.

This clonotype was seen repeatedly, ten times or more. The CDR3 nucleotides are TGCAGTGCTAGAGCGGGTTGGGGGATAGGCAATCAGCCCCAGCATTTT. Encoded protein: CSARAGWGIGNQPQHF. V is TRBV20-1 and J is TRBJ1-5; D might be TRBD1 (5 bases). The V end was cut by 1 base, the J end by 2 bases, with 15 bases between. Germline CDR1 reads DFQATT; CDR2 reads SNEGSKA (reference sequence). The CDR3 totals 16 residues.

Ten or more counts support this clonotype. V and J are TRBV29-1 and TRBJ1-1; no reliable D call. This CDR3 has 12 residues. Per the germline V gene, CDR1 is SQVTM and CDR2 is ANQGSEA. V was cut by 4 bases and J by 5 bases, with 11 bases left in between. For the CDR3, the DNA is TGCAGCGTTGGGAGGGTTGGGACTGAAGCTTTCTTT. Translation: CSVGRVGTEAFF.

In this sample, this clonotype turned up many times. V and J are TRBV29-1 and TRBJ1-1; 10 bases agree with TRBD1. The junction had 5 bases not matched to a gene; V was cut back by 2 bases and J by 2 bases. Germline V gene sequence: CDR1 SQVTM, CDR2 ANQGSEA. The CDR3 length is 15 residues. CDR3: CSVETGQGVNTEAFF. CDR3 nucleotides: TGCAGCGTTGAAACAGGACAGGGGGTAAACACTGAAGCTTTCTTT.

This clonotype turned up a few times. The genes are TRBV9 and TRBJ2-3; tentative D call: TRBD2 (6 bases). V lost 4 bases, J lost 3 bases, and 18 bases lay in between. Germline values: CDR1 SGDLS, CDR2 YYNGEE. The CDR3 sequence is 16 residues long. The CDR3 DNA is TGTGCCAGCAGCCCCCGCCCCGGGGGAAGGACAGATACGCAGTATTTT. Amino acids: CASSPRPGGRTDTQYF.

The chain uses TRBV28 and TRBJ1-3, with 8 bases identical to TRBD1. The CDR3 spans 14 residues. J gave up 4 bases and V 7 bases, and 6 bases lay outside the gene matches. The germline V gene has CDR1 MDHEN and CDR2 SYDVKM. The CDR3 protein is CASTGQALGNTIYF. In DNA, the CDR3 is TGTGCCAGCACGGGACAGGCTCTGGGAAACACCATATATTTT.

The chain combines TRBV7-2 with TRBJ2-3; weak D call: TRBD1 (5 bases). Germline CDR1 reads SGHTA; CDR2 reads FQGNSA. Between the trimmed V and J ends, which lost 1 base and 4 bases, there was a span of 12 bases. This CDR3 has 15 residues. This CDR3 is CASSLVYGASDTQYF. In nucleotides, the CDR3 is TGTGCCAGCAGCTTAGTGTATGGGGCATCAGATACGCAGTATTTT.

This clonotype was recorded many times. This chain connects TRBV4-1 to TRBJ2-7, with D perhaps matching TRBD1 (5 bases). CDR1 is MGHRA and CDR2 is YSYEKL in the germline V gene. The CDR3 extends over 13 amino acids. V lost 4 bases, J lost 3 bases, and 10 bases lay in between. This chain's CDR3 is CASSPRQNYEQYF. The CDR3 DNA sequence: TGCGCCAGCAGCCCCCGACAGAACTACGAGCAGTACTTC.

The gene calls are TRBV7-3 and TRBJ2-7; 7 nucleotides agree with TRBD1. V lost 5 bases, J lost 7 bases, and 11 bases stayed unmatched. Germline V gene sequence: CDR1 SGHTA, CDR2 FQGTGA. The CDR3 is 14 amino acids. The CDR3 here is CASSPTGAPSEQYF. In nucleotides, the CDR3 is TGTGCCAGCAGCCCCACAGGGGCCCCTAGTGAGCAGTACTTC.

Only a few counts were recorded for this clonotype. The CDR3 is CASSLSPPGGYPGQFF. DNA for the CDR3: TGTGCCAGCAGCCTCTCTCCCCCCGGGGGTTACCCGGGGCAGTTCTTC. The gene calls are TRBV3-1 and TRBJ2-1, with D possibly matching TRBD2 (6 bases). Germline lookup yields CDR1 LGHDT and CDR2 YNNKEL (reference sequence). This CDR3 spans 16 amino acids. With 4 bases removed from V and 12 bases from J, the gap between germline ends came to 25 bases.